The source of this TCR beta chain is a study of blood T cell repertoires in COVID-19. This CDR3 comprises 19 residues. Germline CDR1 reads SGHRS; CDR2 reads YFSETQ. Trimming cost V 3 bases and J 4 bases; bases outside gene matches: 14. The table came from immunoSEQ multiplex PCR; TCRdb's copy has only in-frame clones and leaves some out. Seen here are fewer than 250,000 clones, about 83% observed once, and the top ten hold more than 4.5%. The study drew participants aged about 18 to 95 years from about two dozen US areas. This clone was seen once. Sequencing input: PBMCs or T cells enriched from blood (not recorded which). The clonotype originates from a woman aged 50 to 60 who had been exposed to COVID-19. The chain employs TRBV5-1 and TRBJ2-1; 12 bases match TRBD1. The CDR3 nucleotides read TGCGCCAGCAGCTCATCCGGGACAGGGGGCGGTCAAATATACAATGAGCAGTTCTTC. Translation gives CASSSSGTGGGQIYNEQFF.